The 9 T cell receptor beta chains in this list originate from one sample, sequenced in a study of T cells expressing NK-cell markers (dated by TCRdb to between 2020 and 2021). Library method: 5' RACE. The run used an Illumina HiSeq 2000. The reads, reprocessed by TCRdb, yield one row per CDR3 protein sequence and no DNA. This specimen's table enumerates fewer than 400,000 distinct CDR3 sequences. Together, the top ten hold 5.2% of the sample. The sequencing sample was made of blood T cells: a sorted CD56 or NKG2C T cell subset, CD4+ or CD8+ T cells, or bulk PBMC T cells (not recorded which). The receptors stem from a man aged 18-70 years in good health.

The rearrangement uses TRBV4-1 and TRBJ2-1; TCRdb names TRBD1, which stays unverified in the absence of DNA. Germline CDR1 and CDR2: MGHRA and YSYEKL. This CDR3 is 16 amino acids long. CDR3 in amino acids: CASSSPGFPSLNEQFF.

The CDR3 protein is CASSLALGFANEKLFF. This chain joins TRBV7-9 and TRBJ1-4. CDR1 and CDR2 (germline): SEHNR, FQNEAQ (reference sequence). There are 16 residues in the CDR3.

The chain employs TRBV7-3 and TRBJ2-1; TCRdb's D gene call, TRBD2, goes unchecked for lack of DNA. The CDR3 length is 15 residues. From germline, CDR1 is SGHTA and CDR2 FQGTGA. The CDR3 here is CASSLRQGSGNEQFF.

The chain uses TRBV19 and TRBJ1-1; TCRdb indicates TRBD1, and absent DNA this call remains unverified. The germline CDR1 and CDR2 sequences are LNHDA and SQIVND (reference sequence). This CDR3 has 14 amino acids. The CDR3 here is CASSNRGGNAEAFF.

The chain couples TRBV29-1 to TRBJ1-1. The length of the CDR3 is 15 residues. The V gene's germline CDR1 is SQVTM and CDR2 ANQGSEA. The CDR3 loop reads CSAKTSGTAVWEAFF.

The J gene is TRBJ1-1, the V gene TRBV6-1. Germline CDR1 MNHNS, CDR2 SASEGT. This CDR3 is 12 amino acids long. The CDR3 region is CASDGPLTEAFF.

This chain links TRBV4-2 with TRBJ2-3; the TCRdb D gene call, TRBD2, has no DNA to confirm it. CDR3 length: 17 residues. Germline values: CDR1 LGHNA, CDR2 YNFKEQ. CDR3 sequence reads: CASSLTSGGGNTDTQYF.

CDR3 amino acids: CASRSGGGNYEQYF. V is TRBV11-1 and J is TRBJ2-7; without DNA, the TCRdb call of TRBD2 cannot be checked. CDR3 length equals 14 residues. The germline V gene encodes CDR1 SGHAT and CDR2 FQDESV (reference sequence).

This rearrangement joins TRBV27 to TRBJ1-2; TCRdb calls TRBD1, which cannot be checked without DNA. The germline gives CDR1 MNHEY, CDR2 SMNVEV (reference sequence). The CDR3 covers 13 residues. The CDR3 spells CASSFRASYGYTF.